The clone carrying this T cell receptor beta chain was picked up a small number of times. What it binds is unknown. This sample was taken from a study of T cell repertoires in aging, cancer and after chemotherapy. Study-level background: The full dataset contained several million TCR reads.

Amplification of TCR beta used genomic DNA extracted from peripheral blood. The study, taken as a whole, reports: In cancer patients, declining TCR diversity with age involved lost richness and lost evenness. Compared with age-matched healthy donors, untreated hematological or solid cancer patients showed higher blood TCR clonality.

Germline V CDR1 and CDR2: LGHNA, YSLEER. The CDR3 spans 17 residues. V gave up 4 bases and J gave up 5 bases, with 23 bases separating them. TRB rearrangements spanning V, D and J were amplified using mixed TRB-A/B primers. TCRdb fed the multiplex PCR reads into MiXCR, producing one record per CDR3 protein. The sample consists of 2,000 to 2,500 distinct CDR3 sequences, just under 20% of them appearing once. The V call is TRBV4-3, the J call TRBJ1-1; TRBD1 might be the D (6 bases). What was sequenced was blood. The origin of this receptor is a human donor with a solid tumor. Here the CDR3 DNA reads TGCGCCAGCAGCCTAAGAGTAATTGGACAGAGCCAAACTGAAGCTTTCTTT. The encoded protein is CASSLRVIGQSQTEAFF.